This is a list of T cell receptor beta chains from one sample in a study of tumor-infiltrating lymphocytes in localized non-small cell lung cancer. Clones were sequenced by immunoSEQ multiplex PCR, and TCRdb holds only the in-frame ones, with some missing. The table includes 20,000 to 25,000 clones, approximately 80% detected once. Sequencing input: lung tumor tissue. The receptor set was obtained from a human donor with non-small cell lung cancer. The CDR3 runs from the conserved cysteine through the conserved F or W. D genes are given only for firm matches. Where a row states a size, it is once, few, many or the class of an expanded clone; other rows omit it.

d_gene,abundance,j_gene,v_gene,CDR3aa,CDR3nt
NA,NA,TRBJ1-5,TRBV6-1,CASGKIPGQPQHF,TGTGCCAGCGGGAAGATCCCAGGTCAGCCCCAGCATTTT
NA,NA,TRBJ2-2,TRBV30,CAWTGLGTFPGAGELFF,TGTGCCTGGACCGGCCTCGGGACTTTTCCCGGAGCCGGGGAGCTGTTTTTT
NA,NA,TRBJ2-7,TRBV7-2,CASSLGYAGEQYF,TGTGCCAGCAGCTTAGGGTATGCCGGAGAGCAGTACTTC
NA,NA,TRBJ2-5,TRBV19,CASSSGSQETQYF,TGTGCCAGTAGTAGCGGCAGCCAAGAGACCCAGTACTTC
TRBD1,NA,TRBJ1-3,TRBV6-6,CASSSRDRRNTIYF,TGTGCCAGCAGTAGCCGGGACAGAAGAAACACCATATATTTT
NA,NA,TRBJ2-2,TRBV28,CASSPLNTYTGELFF,TGTGCCAGCAGTCCCTTGAACACATACACCGGGGAGCTGTTTTTT
NA,few,TRBJ1-3,TRBV6-5,CASRVNVESGNTIYF,TGTGCCAGCAGGGTAAACGTCGAATCTGGAAACACCATATATTTT
NA,NA,TRBJ2-6,TRBV7-8,CASSFMGLGANVLTF,TGTGCCAGCAGCTTCATGGGGCTTGGGGCCAACGTCCTGACTTTC
TRBD1,NA,TRBJ2-5,TRBV19,CASSLTLTGQETQYF,TGTGCCAGTAGCCTAACGCTGACAGGGCAAGAGACCCAGTACTTC
NA,NA,TRBJ2-1,TRBV11-3,CASSHLLGREQFF,TGTGCCAGCAGCCACCTTCTAGGGAGGGAGCAGTTCTTC
TRBD1,once,TRBJ2-2,TRBV6-1,CASTGQANTGELFF,TGTGCCAGCACGGGACAGGCGAACACCGGGGAGCTGTTTTTT
NA,NA,TRBJ1-1,TRBV30,CAWSSDLSMNTEAFF,TGTGCCTGGAGCTCGGACCTATCTATGAACACTGAAGCTTTCTTT
NA,NA,TRBJ2-7,TRBV7-9,CASSLNRDARQYF,TGTGCCAGCAGCTTGAACAGGGACGCGAGGCAGTACTTC
NA,NA,TRBJ1-2,TRBV28,CASSLRAYGYTF,TGTGCCAGCAGTTTGCGGGCCTATGGCTACACCTTC
NA,NA,TRBJ2-6,TRBV6-6,CASSSGLSGANVLTF,TGTGCCAGCAGTTCCGGTCTCTCTGGGGCCAACGTCCTGACTTTC
NA,NA,TRBJ1-2,TRBV7-8,CASSLATVNYGYTF,TGTGCCAGCAGCTTAGCGACGGTAAACTATGGCTACACCTTC
NA,NA,TRBJ2-7,TRBV5-6,CASSQRGYVQYF,TGTGCCAGCAGTCAAAGGGGATACGTGCAGTACTTC
NA,NA,TRBJ2-3,TRBV15,CATSRDPMVTSTDTQYF,TGTGCCACCAGCAGAGATCCTATGGTGACTAGCACAGATACGCAGTATTTT
TRBD2,NA,TRBJ2-5,TRBV7-2,CASSPGLALETQYF,TGTGCCAGTTCTCCGGGACTAGCGTTGGAGACCCAGTACTTC
NA,NA,TRBJ1-5,TRBV30,CAWSRLGNQPQHF,TGTGCCTGGAGTAGGCTAGGCAATCAGCCCCAGCATTTT
TRBD2,NA,TRBJ2-7,TRBV5-4,CASSPSVTLAGSDEQYF,TGTGCCAGCAGCCCTTCCGTGACTCTAGCGGGAAGCGACGAGCAGTACTTC
TRBD1,once,TRBJ1-1,TRBV5-6,CASSFGTGVIGTEAFF,TGTGCCAGCAGCTTCGGGACAGGGGTTATAGGGACTGAAGCTTTCTTT
NA,NA,TRBJ2-3,TRBV5-6,CASGLRTQYF,TGTGCCAGCGGCCTCAGGACGCAGTATTTT
NA,NA,TRBJ2-7,TRBV11-2,CASSTERASSYEQYF,TGTGCCAGCAGCACCGAGCGGGCCTCCTCCTACGAGCAGTACTTC
NA,NA,TRBJ2-1,TRBV5-1,CASRSGNEQFF,TGCGCCAGCAGATCGGGGAATGAGCAGTTCTTC
NA,NA,TRBJ2-3,TRBV20-1,CSALISDTQYF,TGCAGTGCTCTGATATCAGATACGCAGTATTTT
TRBD1,NA,TRBJ1-1,TRBV30,CAGGDRMGMNTEAFF,TGTGCTGGCGGGGACAGGATGGGTATGAACACTGAAGCTTTCTTT
NA,NA,TRBJ2-2,TRBV5-4,CASSLRGGTNTGELFF,TGTGCCAGCAGCTTGCGCGGGGGCACGAACACCGGGGAGCTGTTTTTT
NA,NA,TRBJ2-2,TRBV6-6,CASSLQGAFNTGELFF,TGTGCCAGCAGTTTACAGGGAGCCTTCAACACCGGGGAGCTGTTTTTT
NA,NA,TRBJ2-4,TRBV11-3,CASSLEGQGAKNIQYF,TGTGCCAGCAGCTTAGAAGGCCAGGGGGCCAAAAACATTCAGTACTTC
NA,NA,TRBJ1-1,TRBV5-1,CASSLAEANTEAFF,TGCGCCAGCAGCTTGGCAGAGGCGAACACTGAAGCTTTCTTT
TRBD2,once,TRBJ2-1,TRBV14,CASRDTGTSGIGSVLEQFF,TGTGCCAGCAGGGATACCGGGACTAGCGGGATCGGTTCTGTCCTTGAGCAGTTCTTC
TRBD1,NA,TRBJ1-4,TRBV27,CASSLGTVLINEKLFF,TGTGCCAGCAGTTTGGGGACAGTCCTCATTAATGAAAAACTGTTTTTT
NA,NA,TRBJ1-3,TRBV14,CASSQDWGFSGNTIYF,TGTGCCAGCAGCCAAGATTGGGGGTTCTCTGGAAACACCATATATTTT
NA,NA,TRBJ2-7,TRBV10-2,CASGDPTGGGDEQYF,TGCGCCAGCGGAGATCCTACGGGAGGGGGCGACGAGCAGTACTTC
TRBD1,NA,TRBJ2-7,TRBV5-1,CASSSRQGAGYVSYEQYF,TGCGCCAGCAGTTCGAGACAGGGGGCGGGATACGTCTCCTACGAGCAGTACTTC
NA,NA,TRBJ2-7,TRBV2,CASSEALGEQYF,TGTGCCAGCAGTGAAGCTTTGGGCGAGCAGTACTTC
TRBD2,NA,TRBJ2-2,TRBV7-2,CASRPTSGRAPTGELFF,TGTGCCAGCAGACCTACTAGCGGGAGAGCCCCCACCGGGGAGCTGTTTTTT
NA,few,TRBJ1-4,TRBV5-1,CASSVRSAGDEKLFF,TGCGCCAGCAGCGTGAGGTCGGCAGGGGATGAAAAACTGTTTTTT
NA,NA,TRBJ1-2,TRBV14,CASSQAPETF,TGTGCCAGCAGCCAAGCCCCCGAGACCTTC
NA,NA,TRBJ2-7,TRBV6-5,CASRMAGTFYEQYF,TGTGCCAGCAGGATGGCAGGGACCTTTTACGAGCAGTACTTC
NA,NA,TRBJ2-3,TRBV2,CASSTSGDTQYF,TGTGCCAGCAGTACCTCCGGAGATACGCAGTATTTT
TRBD1,few,TRBJ1-1,TRBV6-5,CASSSTGGRTEAFF,TGTGCCAGCAGTTCCACAGGGGGCCGCACTGAAGCTTTCTTT
NA,NA,TRBJ1-1,TRBV7-9,CASSLQANTEAFF,TGTGCCAGCAGCCTACAGGCGAACACTGAAGCTTTCTTT
NA,once,TRBJ2-7,TRBV21-1,CASSATRTSGGPYEQYF,TGTGCCAGCAGCGCGACCAGGACTAGCGGGGGTCCCTACGAGCAGTACTTC